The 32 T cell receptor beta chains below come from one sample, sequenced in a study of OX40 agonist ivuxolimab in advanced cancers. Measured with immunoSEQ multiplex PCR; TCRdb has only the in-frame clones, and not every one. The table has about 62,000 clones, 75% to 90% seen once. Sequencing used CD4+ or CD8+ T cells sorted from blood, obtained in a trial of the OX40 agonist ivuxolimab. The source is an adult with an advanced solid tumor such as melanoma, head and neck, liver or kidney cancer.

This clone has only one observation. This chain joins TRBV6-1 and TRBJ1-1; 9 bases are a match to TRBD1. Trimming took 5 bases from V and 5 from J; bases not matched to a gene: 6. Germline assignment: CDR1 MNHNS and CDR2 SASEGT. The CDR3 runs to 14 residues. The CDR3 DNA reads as TGTGCCAGCAGTCACGGGACAGGGCGGACTGAAGCTTTCTTT. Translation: CASSHGTGRTEAFF.

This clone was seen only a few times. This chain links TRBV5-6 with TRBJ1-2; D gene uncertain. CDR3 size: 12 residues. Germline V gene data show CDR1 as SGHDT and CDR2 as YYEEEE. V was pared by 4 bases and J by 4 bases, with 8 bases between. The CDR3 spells CASSTLGYGYTF. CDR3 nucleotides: TGTGCCAGCAGCACCTTAGGCTATGGCTACACCTTC.

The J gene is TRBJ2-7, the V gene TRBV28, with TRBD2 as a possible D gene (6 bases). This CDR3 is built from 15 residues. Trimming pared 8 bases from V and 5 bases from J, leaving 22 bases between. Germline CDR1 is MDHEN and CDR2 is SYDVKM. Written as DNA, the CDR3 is TGTGCCAGCTCCCCCGCGGGGACTTCGATACACGAGCAGTACTTC. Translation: CASSPAGTSIHEQYF.

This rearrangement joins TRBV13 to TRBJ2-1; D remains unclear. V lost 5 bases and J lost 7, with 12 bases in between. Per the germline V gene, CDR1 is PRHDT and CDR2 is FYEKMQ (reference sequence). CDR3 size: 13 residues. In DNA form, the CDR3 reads TGTGCCAGCAGCGTGGACCCACTAAATGAGCAGTTCTTC. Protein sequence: CASSVDPLNEQFF. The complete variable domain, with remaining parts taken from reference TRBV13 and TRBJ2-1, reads AAGVIQSPRHLIKEKRETATLKCYPIPRHDTVYWYQQGPGQDPQFLISFYEKMQSDKGSIPDRFSAQQFSDYHSELNMSSLELGDSALYFCASSVDPLNEQFFGPGTRLTVL.

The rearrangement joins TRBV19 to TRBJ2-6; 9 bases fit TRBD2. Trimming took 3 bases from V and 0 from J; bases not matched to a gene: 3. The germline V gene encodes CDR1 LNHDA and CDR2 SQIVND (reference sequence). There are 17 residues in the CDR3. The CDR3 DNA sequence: TGTGCCAGTAGTATCTCACTAGCGGGCTCTGGGGCCAACGTCCTGACTTTC. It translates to CASSISLAGSGANVLTF.

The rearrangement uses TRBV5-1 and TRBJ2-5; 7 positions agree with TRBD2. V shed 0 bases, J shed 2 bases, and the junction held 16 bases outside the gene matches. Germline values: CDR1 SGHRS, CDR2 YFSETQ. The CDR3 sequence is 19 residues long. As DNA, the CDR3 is TGCGCCAGCAGCTTGGGACTAGCCATCCAGGACGGGTATCAAGAGACCCAGTACTTC. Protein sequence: CASSLGLAIQDGYQETQYF.

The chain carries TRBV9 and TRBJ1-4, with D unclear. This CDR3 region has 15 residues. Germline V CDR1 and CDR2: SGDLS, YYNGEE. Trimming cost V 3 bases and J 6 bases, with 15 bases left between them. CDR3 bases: TGTGCCAGCAGCGAACGGACCGGGAGGGATGAAAAACTGTTTTTT. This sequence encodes CASSERTGRDEKLFF.

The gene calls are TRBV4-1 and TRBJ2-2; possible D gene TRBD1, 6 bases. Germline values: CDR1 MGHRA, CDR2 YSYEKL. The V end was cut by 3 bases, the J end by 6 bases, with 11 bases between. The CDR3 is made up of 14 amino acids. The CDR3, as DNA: TGCGCCAGCAGCCAGAGAGCAGGGGCCGGGGAGCTGTTTTTT. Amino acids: CASSQRAGAGELFF.

In DNA, the CDR3 is TGCGCCAGCAGCGGACTGGGAAACGCGAACACCGGGGAGCTGTTTTTT. Its protein product is CASSGLGNANTGELFF. J is TRBJ2-2 and V is TRBV5-1, with a tentative D call TRBD2 (5 bases). V lost 4 bases, J lost 0 bases, and 13 bases lay in between. The V gene's germline CDR1 is SGHRS and CDR2 YFSETQ. The CDR3 is made up of 16 amino acids.

The CDR3 here is CASSFSGPTDTQYF. CDR3 bases: TGTGCCAGCAGCTTTAGCGGACCCACAGATACGCAGTATTTT. The genes are TRBV5-4 and TRBJ2-3, with D possibly TRBD2 on 6 matching bases. Per the germline V gene, CDR1 is SGHNT and CDR2 is YYREEE (reference sequence). The germline V and J ends were trimmed by 2 bases and 2 bases, with 9 bases remaining between them. The CDR3 sequence is 14 residues long. The entire variable domain, with the rest obtained from reference TRBV5-4 and TRBJ2-3, is as follows: ETGVTQSPTHLIKTRGQQVTLRCSSQSGHNTVSWYQQALGQGPQFIFQYYREEENGRGNFPPRFSGLQFPNYSSELNVNALELDDSALYLCASSFSGPTDTQYFGPGTRLTVL.

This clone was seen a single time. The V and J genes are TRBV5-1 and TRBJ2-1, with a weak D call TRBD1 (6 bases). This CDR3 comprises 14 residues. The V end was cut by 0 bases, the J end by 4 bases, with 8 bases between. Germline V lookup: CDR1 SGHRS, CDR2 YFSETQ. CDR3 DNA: TGCGCCAGCAGCTTGGTTCAGGGGTACAATGAGCAGTTCTTC. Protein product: CASSLVQGYNEQFF.

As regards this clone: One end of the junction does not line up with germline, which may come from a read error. CDR3 nucleotides: TGTGCCAGCAGCTTAGGGCAGCAAAACCCGACTACGAACTTC. This gives the protein CASSLGQQNPTTNF. The V call is TRBV7-2, the J call TRBJ2-4; D might be TRBD2 (5 bases). Germline V gene data show CDR1 as SGHTA and CDR2 as FQGNSA. This CDR3 is 14 amino acids long.

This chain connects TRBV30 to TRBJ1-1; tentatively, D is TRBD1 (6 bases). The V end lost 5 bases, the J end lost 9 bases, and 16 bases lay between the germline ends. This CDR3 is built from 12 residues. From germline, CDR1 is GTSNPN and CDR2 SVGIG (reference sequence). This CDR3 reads CAWYGGPGKAFF. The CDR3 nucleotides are TGTGCCTGGTACGGGGGCCCAGGGAAAGCTTTCTTT.

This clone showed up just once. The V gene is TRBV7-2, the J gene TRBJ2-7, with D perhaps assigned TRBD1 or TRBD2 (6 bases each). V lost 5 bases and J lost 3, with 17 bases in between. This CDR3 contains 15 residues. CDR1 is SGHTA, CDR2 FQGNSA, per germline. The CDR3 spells CASSVGGTTGYEQYF. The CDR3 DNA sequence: TGTGCCAGCAGCGTAGGCGGGACAACTGGCTACGAGCAGTACTTC. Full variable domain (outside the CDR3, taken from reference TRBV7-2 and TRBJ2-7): GAGVSQSPSNKVTEKGKDVELRCDPISGHTALYWYRQSLGQGLEFLIYFQGNSAPDKSGLPSDRFSAERTGGSVSTLTIQRTQQEDSAVYLCASSVGGTTGYEQYFGPGTRLTVT.

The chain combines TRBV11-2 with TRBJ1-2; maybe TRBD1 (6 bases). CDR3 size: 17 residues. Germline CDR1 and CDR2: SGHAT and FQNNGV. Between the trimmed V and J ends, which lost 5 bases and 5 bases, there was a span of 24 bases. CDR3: CASSPGDAPEVGYGYTF. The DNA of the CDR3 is TGTGCCAGCAGCCCAGGGGACGCCCCTGAAGTTGGGTATGGCTACACCTTC.

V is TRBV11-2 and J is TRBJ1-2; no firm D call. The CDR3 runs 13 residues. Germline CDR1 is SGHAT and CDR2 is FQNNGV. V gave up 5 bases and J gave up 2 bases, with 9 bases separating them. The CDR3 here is CASSPDGNYGYTF. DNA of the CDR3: TGTGCCAGCAGCCCGGACGGAAACTATGGCTACACCTTC.

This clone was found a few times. The CDR3 region has the DNA TGTGCCAGCAGCCCAGCGGGAGGGCCTTACAATGAGCAGTTCTTC. This codes for CASSPAGGPYNEQFF. The chain uses TRBV6-5 and TRBJ2-1; 10 bases agree with TRBD2. The germline V gene encodes CDR1 MNHEY and CDR2 SVGAGI. V lost 6 bases, J lost 4 bases, and 6 bases stayed unmatched. The CDR3 runs to 15 residues.

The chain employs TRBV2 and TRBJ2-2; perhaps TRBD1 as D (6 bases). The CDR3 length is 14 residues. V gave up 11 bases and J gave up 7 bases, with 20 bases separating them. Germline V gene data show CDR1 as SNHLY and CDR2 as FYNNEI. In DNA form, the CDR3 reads TGTGCCTGCTCCGGGACAAGGGCTATCGGGGAGCTGTTTTTT. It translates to CACSGTRAIGELFF.

CDR3 nucleotides: TGTGCCAGCAGTGAATCGGTCTACACTGAAGCTTTCTTT. Its protein is CASSESVYTEAFF. The genes are TRBV2 and TRBJ1-1; D gene ambiguous. CDR1 is SNHLY and CDR2 is FYNNEI in the germline V gene. Trimming took 2 bases from V and 3 from J, leaving 7 bases between them. The CDR3 contains 13 residues. Variable domain in full (rest from reference TRBV2 and TRBJ1-1): EPEVTQTPSHQVTQMGQEVILRCVPISNHLYFYWYRQILGQKVEFLVSFYNNEISEKSEIFDDQFSVERPDGSNFTLKIRSTKLEDSAMYFCASSESVYTEAFFGQGTRLTVV.

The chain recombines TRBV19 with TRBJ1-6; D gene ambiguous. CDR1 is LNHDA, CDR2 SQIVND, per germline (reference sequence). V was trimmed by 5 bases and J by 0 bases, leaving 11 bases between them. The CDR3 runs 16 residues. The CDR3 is CASSFRRSSYNSPLHF. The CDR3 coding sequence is TGTGCCAGTAGTTTCCGCAGGAGCTCCTATAATTCACCCCTCCACTTT.

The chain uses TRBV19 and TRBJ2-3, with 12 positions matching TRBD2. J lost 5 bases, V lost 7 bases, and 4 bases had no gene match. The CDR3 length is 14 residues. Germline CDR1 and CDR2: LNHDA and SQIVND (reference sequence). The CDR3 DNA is TGTGCCAGTACGACTAGCGGGAGATTAGATACGCAGTATTTT. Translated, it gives CASTTSGRLDTQYF.

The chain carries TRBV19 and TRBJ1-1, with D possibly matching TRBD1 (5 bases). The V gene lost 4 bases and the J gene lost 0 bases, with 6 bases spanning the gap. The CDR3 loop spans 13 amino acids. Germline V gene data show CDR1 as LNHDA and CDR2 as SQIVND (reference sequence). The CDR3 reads CASSRDVNTEAFF. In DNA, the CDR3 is TGTGCCAGTAGTAGGGACGTGAACACTGAAGCTTTCTTT.

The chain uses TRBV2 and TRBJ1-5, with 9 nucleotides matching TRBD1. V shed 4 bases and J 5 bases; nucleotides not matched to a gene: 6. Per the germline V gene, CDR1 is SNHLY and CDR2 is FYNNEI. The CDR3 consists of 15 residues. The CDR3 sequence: CASSGGTGKDQPQHF. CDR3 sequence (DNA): TGTGCCAGCAGTGGCGGGACAGGGAAGGATCAGCCCCAGCATTTT.

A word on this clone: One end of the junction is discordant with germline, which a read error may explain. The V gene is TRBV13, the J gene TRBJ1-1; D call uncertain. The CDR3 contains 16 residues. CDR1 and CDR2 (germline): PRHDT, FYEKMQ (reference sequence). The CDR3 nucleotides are TGTGCCAGCACCTTACAGACCTACCCCATGAACACTGAAGCTTTCTTT. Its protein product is CASTLQTYPMNTEAFF.

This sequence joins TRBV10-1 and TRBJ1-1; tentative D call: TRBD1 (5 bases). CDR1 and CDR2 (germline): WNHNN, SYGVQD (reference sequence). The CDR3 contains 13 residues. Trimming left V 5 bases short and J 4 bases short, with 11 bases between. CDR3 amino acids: CASSRDQRTEAFF. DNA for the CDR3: TGCGCCAGCAGTCGGGACCAACGCACTGAAGCTTTCTTT.

The DNA of the CDR3 is TGTGCCAGCAGTGACCACCCTTTCTCCTACGAGCAGTACTTC. Its protein is CASSDHPFSYEQYF. The chain has TRBV2 and TRBJ2-7; D gene ambiguous. In germline, CDR1 is SNHLY, CDR2 FYNNEI. CDR3 length equals 14 residues. V lost 3 bases and J lost 0, with 9 bases in between. The full variable domain, with the rest looked up from reference TRBV2 and TRBJ2-7, is EPEVTQTPSHQVTQMGQEVILRCVPISNHLYFYWYRQILGQKVEFLVSFYNNEISEKSEIFDDQFSVERPDGSNFTLKIRSTKLEDSAMYFCASSDHPFSYEQYFGPGTRLTVT.

CDR3 in amino acids: CASSNRLEETQYF. DNA of the CDR3: TGTGCCAGCAGCAACCGACTAGAAGAGACCCAGTACTTC. V usage is TRBV27 and J usage is TRBJ2-5, with D possibly matching TRBD2 (6 bases). The CDR3 runs to 13 residues. Germline CDR1 MNHEY, CDR2 SMNVEV (reference sequence). V was pared by 6 bases and J by 3 bases, with 11 bases between.

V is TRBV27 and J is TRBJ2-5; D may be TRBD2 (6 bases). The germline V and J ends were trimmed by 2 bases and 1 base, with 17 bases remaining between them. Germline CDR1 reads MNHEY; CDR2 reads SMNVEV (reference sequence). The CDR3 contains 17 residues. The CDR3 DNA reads TGTGCCAGCAGTTTAACAAGGTCGGCGGGACTCCAAGAGACCCAGTACTTC. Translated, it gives CASSLTRSAGLQETQYF.

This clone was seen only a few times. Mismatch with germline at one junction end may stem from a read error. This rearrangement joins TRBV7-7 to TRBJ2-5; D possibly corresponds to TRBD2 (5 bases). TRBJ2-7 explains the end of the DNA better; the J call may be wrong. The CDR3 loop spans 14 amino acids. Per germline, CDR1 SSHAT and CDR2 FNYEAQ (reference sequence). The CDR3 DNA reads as TGTGCTAGCAGCCCCAGCACAGCGGCGGACGAGCAGTACTTC. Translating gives CASSPSTAADEQYF.

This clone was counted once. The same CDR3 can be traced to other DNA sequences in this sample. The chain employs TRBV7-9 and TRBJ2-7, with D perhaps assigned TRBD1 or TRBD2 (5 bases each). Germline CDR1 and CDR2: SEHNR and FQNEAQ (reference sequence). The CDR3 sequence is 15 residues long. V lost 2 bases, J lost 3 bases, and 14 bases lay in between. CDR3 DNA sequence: TGTGCCAGCAGCTTAAAGGGGCCGGGAAGCTACGAGCAGTACTTC. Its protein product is CASSLKGPGSYEQYF.

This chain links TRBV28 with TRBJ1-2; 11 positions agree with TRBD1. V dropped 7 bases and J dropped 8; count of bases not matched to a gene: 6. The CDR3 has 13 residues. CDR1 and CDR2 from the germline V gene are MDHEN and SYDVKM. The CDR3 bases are TGTGCCAGCACCGCGGACAGGGGGCGCGGCTACACCTTC. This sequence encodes CASTADRGRGYTF.

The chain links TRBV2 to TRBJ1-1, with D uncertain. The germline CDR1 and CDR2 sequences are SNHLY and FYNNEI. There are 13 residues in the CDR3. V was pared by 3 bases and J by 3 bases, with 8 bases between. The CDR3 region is CASSDQKHTEAFF. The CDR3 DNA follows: TGTGCCAGCAGTGACCAAAAGCACACTGAAGCTTTCTTT.